This T cell receptor (beta chain) was sequenced during a study of shared clonotypes between healthy human individuals. The repertoire was sequenced with immunoSEQ multiplex PCR; TCRdb's copy has only in-frame clones and lacks some. The data hold millions of clones, with roughly 92% observed a single time. Germline CDR1 is SGHRS and CDR2 is YFSETQ. The CDR3 is 13 amino acids. Trimming left V 1 base short and J 5 bases short, with 6 bases between. Notes on this clone: The sample holds other DNA sequences that translate to the same CDR3.

The specimen was naive CD4+ T cells sorted from blood. Subset noted: CD45RA+ positively selected. This clonotype was sampled from a man younger than 35 in good health. This chain connects TRBV5-1 to TRBJ2-2; perhaps TRBD1 as D (6 bases). The CDR3 spells CASSLQGTGELFF. The CDR3 DNA sequence: TGCGCCAGCAGCTTGCAGGGGACCGGGGAGCTGTTTTTT.